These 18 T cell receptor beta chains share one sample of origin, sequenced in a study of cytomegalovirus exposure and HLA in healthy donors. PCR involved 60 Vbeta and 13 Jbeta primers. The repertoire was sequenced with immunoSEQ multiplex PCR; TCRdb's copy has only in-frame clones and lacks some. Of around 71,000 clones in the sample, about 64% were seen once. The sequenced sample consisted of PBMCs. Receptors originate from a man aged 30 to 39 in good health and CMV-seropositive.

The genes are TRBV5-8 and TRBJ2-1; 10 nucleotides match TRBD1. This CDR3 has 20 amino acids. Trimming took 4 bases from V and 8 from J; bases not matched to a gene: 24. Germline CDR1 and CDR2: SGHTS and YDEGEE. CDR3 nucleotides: TGTGCCAGCAGCCACAGCTGGACAGGGGGAGGGAAGCGGGATTTCTATGAGCAGTTCTTC. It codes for CASSHSWTGGGKRDFYEQFF.

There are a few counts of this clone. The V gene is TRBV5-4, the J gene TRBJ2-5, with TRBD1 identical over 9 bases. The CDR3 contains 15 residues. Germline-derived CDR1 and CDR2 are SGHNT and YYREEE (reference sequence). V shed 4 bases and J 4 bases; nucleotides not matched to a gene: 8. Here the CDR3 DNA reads TGTGCCAGCAGCCCATGGACAGGGGAGGGAGAGACCCAGTACTTC. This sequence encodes CASSPWTGEGETQYF.

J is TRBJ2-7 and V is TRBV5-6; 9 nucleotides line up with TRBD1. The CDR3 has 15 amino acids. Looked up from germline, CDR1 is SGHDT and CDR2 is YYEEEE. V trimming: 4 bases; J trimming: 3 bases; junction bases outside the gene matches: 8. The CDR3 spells CASSEFPTGGYEQYF. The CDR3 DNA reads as TGTGCCAGCAGCGAATTCCCGACAGGGGGCTACGAGCAGTACTTC.

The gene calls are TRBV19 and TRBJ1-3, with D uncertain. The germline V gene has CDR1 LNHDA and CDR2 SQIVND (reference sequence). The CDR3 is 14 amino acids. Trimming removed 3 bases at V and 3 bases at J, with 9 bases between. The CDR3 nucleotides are TGTGCCAGTAGTATGCAGGCCGTTGGAAACACCATATATTTT. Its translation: CASSMQAVGNTIYF.

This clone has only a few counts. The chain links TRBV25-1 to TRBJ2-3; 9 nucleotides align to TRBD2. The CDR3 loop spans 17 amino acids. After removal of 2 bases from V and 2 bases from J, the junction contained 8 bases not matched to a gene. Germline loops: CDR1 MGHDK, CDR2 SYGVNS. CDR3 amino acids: CASSEHRAGGATDTQYF. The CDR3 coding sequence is TGTGCCAGCAGTGAACACCGAGCGGGGGGAGCCACAGATACGCAGTATTTT.

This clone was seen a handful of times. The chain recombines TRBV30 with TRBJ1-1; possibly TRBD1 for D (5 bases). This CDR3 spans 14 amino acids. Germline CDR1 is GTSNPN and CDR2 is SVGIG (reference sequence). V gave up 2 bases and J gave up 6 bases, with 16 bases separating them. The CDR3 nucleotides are TGTGCCTGGAGTAGCAGGGCCGGCTCCTCTGAAGCTTTCTTT. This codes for CAWSSRAGSSEAFF.

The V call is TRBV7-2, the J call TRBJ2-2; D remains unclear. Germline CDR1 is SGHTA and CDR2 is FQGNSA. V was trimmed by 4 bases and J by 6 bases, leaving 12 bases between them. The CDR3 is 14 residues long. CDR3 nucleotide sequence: TGTGCCAGCAGCTCACGCCCCTCGGCCGGGGAGCTGTTTTTT. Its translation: CASSSRPSAGELFF.

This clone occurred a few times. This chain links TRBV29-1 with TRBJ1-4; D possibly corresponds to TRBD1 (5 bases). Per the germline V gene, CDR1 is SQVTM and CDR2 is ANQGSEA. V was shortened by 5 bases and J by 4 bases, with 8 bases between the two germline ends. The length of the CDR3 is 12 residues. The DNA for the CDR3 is TGCAGCGTTACACAGGTTAATGAAAAACTGTTTTTT. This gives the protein CSVTQVNEKLFF. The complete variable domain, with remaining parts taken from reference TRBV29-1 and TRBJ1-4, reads SAVISQKPSRDICQRGTSLTIQCQVDSQVTMMFWYRQQPGQSLTLIATANQGSEATYESGFVIDKFPISRPNLTFSTLTVSNMSPEDSSIYLCSVTQVNEKLFFGSGTQLSVL.

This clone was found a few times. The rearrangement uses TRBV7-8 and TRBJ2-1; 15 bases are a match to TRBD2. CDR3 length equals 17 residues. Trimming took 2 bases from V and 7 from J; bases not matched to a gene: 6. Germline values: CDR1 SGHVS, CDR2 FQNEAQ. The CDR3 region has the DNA TGTGCCAGCAGCTTAAGGACTAGCGGGAGGGAGTGGAATGAGCAGTTCTTC. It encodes CASSLRTSGREWNEQFF.

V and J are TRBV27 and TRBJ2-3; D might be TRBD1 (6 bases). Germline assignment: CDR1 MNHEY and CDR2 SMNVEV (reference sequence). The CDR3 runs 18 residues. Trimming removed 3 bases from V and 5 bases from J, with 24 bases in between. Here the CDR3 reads CASSFPNRVLLIGDTQYF. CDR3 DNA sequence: TGTGCCAGCAGTTTCCCTAACAGGGTGCTGTTAATAGGAGATACGCAGTATTTT.

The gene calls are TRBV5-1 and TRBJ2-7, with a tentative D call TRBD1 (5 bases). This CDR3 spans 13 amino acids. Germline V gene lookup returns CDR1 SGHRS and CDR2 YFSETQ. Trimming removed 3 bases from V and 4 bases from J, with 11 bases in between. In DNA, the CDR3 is TGCGCCAGCAGCTCGGACACTGAATACGAGCAGTACTTC. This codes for CASSSDTEYEQYF.

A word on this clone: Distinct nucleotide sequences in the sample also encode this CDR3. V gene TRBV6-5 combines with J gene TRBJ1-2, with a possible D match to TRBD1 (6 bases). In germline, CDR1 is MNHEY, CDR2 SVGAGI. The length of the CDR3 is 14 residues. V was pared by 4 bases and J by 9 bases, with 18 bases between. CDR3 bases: TGTGCCAGCAGTTCTCACCCCGGACAGAATCGCTACACCTTC. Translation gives CASSSHPGQNRYTF.

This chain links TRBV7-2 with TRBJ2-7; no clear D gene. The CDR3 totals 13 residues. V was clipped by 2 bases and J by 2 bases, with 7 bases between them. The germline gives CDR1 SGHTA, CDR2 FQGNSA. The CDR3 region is CASSLNPAYEQYF. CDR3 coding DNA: TGTGCCAGCAGCTTAAATCCCGCCTACGAGCAGTACTTC. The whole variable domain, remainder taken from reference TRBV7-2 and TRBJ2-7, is GAGVSQSPSNKVTEKGKDVELRCDPISGHTALYWYRQSLGQGLEFLIYFQGNSAPDKSGLPSDRFSAERTGGSVSTLTIQRTQQEDSAVYLCASSLNPAYEQYFGPGTRLTVT.

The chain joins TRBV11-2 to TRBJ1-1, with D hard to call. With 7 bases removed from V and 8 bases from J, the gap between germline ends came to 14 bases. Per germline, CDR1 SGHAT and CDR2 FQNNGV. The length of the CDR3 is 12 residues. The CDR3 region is CASTHGRAEAFF. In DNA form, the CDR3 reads TGTGCCAGCACCCACGGGAGGGCCGAAGCTTTCTTT.

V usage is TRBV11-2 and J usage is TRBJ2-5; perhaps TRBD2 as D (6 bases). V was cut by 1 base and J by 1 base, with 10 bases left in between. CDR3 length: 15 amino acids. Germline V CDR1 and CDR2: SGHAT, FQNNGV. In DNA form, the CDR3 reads TGTGCCAGCAGCTTAGGGGCGGGACCCCAAGAGACCCAGTACTTC. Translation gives CASSLGAGPQETQYF.

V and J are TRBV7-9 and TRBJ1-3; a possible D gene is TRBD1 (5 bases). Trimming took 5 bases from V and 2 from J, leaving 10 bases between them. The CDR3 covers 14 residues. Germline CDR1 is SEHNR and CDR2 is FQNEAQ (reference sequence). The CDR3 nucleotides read TGTGCCAGCAGCGTAGACAGTGCTGGAAACACCATATATTTT. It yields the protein CASSVDSAGNTIYF. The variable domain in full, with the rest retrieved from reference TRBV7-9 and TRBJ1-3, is DTGVSQNPRHKITKRGQNVTFRCDPISEHNRLYWYRQTLGQGPEFLTYFQNEAQLEKSRLLSDRFSAERPKGSFSTLEIQRTEQGDSAMYLCASSVDSAGNTIYFGEGSWLTVV.

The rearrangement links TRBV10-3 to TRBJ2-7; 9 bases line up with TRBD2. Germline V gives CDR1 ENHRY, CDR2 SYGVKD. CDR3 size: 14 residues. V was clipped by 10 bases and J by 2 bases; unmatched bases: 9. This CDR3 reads CATVASGETYEQYF. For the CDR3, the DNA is TGTGCCACCGTCGCTAGCGGGGAAACCTACGAGCAGTACTTC.

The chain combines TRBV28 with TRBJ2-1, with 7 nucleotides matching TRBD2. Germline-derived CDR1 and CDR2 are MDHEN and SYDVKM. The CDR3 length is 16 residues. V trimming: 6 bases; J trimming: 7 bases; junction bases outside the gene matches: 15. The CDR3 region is CASSPIAGIGGNEQFF. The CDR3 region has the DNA TGTGCCAGCAGCCCCATAGCGGGTATCGGGGGTAATGAGCAGTTCTTC.